Detailed here is one TCR beta chain. Its antigen is currently unknown. As the sequencing template, cDNA was produced by extracting RNA and reverse transcribing it. Sequenced by immunoSEQ multiplex PCR; TCRdb stores in-frame clones only, minus some. The table lists 100,000 to 150,000 clones, about 46% of them singletons. This specimen belongs to a study of CD8+ T cells in alopecia areata. Study as a whole: Treated patients received oral tofacitinib, 5 to 10 mg twice daily.

Study observations and caveats: Lesional scalp, especially alopecia totalis/universalis, showed higher clonality than normal scalp.

Alopecia areata patients provided lesional scalp punch biopsies and peripheral blood, both collected for the study. PBMCs provided sorted CD4+ and CD8+ T cells. This CDR3 is 15 amino acids long. V shed 5 bases and J 5 bases; nucleotides not matched to a gene: 12. Germline CDR1 LNHNV, CDR2 YYDKDF (reference sequence). The chain employs TRBV15 and TRBJ2-7, with 7 bases matching TRBD1. This clonotype was sampled from a human donor with alopecia areata. The input for sequencing was CD8+ T cells sorted from blood, taken at week 0. CDR3 sequence: CATSGTGTDAHEQYF. For the CDR3, the DNA is TGTGCCACCAGCGGGACCGGGACAGACGCTCACGAGCAGTACTTC.